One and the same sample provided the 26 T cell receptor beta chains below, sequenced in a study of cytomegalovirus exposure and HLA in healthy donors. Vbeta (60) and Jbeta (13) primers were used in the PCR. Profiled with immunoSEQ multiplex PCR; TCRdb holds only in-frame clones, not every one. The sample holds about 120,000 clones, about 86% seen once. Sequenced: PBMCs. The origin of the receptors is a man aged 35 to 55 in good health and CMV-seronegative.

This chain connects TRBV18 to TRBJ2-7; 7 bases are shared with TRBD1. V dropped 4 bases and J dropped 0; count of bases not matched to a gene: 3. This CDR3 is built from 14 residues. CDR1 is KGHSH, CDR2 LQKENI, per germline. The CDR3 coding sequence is TGTGCCAGCTCACGGACAGGCAGCTCCTACGAGCAGTACTTC. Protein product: CASSRTGSSYEQYF. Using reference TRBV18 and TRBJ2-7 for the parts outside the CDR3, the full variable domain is NAGVMQNPRHLVRRRGQEARLRCSPMKGHSHVYWYRQLPEEGLKFMVYLQKENIIDESGMPKERFSAEFPKEGPSILRIQQVVRGDSAAYFCASSRTGSSYEQYFGPGTRLTVT.

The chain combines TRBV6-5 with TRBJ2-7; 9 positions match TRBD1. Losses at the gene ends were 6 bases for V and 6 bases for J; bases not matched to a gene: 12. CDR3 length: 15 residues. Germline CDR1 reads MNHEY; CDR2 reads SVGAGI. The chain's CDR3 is CASRTPGTGNSEQYF. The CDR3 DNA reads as TGTGCCAGCAGGACGCCCGGGACAGGGAATTCCGAGCAGTACTTC.

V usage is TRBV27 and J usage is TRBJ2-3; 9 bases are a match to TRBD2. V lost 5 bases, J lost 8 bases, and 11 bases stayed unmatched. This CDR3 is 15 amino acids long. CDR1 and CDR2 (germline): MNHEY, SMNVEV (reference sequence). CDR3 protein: CASSPSGGPRGTQYF. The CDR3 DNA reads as TGTGCCAGCAGTCCCAGCGGGGGGCCCCGCGGTACGCAGTATTTT.

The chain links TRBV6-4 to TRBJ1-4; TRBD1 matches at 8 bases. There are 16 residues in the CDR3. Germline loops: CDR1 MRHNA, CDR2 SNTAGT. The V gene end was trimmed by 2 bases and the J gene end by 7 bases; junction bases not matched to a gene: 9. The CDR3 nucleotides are TGTGCCAGCAGTGACACTTGGACAGGGACTGTTGAAAAACTGTTTTTT. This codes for CASSDTWTGTVEKLFF.

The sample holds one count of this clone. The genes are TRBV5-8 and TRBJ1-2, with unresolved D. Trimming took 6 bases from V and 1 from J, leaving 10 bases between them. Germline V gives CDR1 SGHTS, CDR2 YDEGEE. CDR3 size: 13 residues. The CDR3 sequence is CASIGEDNYGYTF. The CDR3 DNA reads TGTGCCAGCATCGGGGAAGATAACTATGGCTACACCTTC.

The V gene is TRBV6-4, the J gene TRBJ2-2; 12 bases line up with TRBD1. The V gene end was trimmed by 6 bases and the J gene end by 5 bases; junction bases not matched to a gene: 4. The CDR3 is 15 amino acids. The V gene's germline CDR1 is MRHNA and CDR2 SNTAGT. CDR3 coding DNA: TGTGCCAGCAGAGGGACAGGGGGCGCGACCGGGGAGCTGTTTTTT. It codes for CASRGTGGATGELFF.

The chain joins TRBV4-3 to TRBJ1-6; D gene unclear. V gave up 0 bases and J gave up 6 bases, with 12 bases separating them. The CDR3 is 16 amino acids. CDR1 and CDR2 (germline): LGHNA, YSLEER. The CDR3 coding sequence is TGCGCCAGCAGCCAAGATACCGGGGATGGTAATTCACCCCTCCACTTT. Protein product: CASSQDTGDGNSPLHF.

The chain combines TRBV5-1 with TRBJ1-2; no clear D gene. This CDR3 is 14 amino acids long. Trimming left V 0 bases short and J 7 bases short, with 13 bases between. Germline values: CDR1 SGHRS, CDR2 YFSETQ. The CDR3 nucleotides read TGCGCCAGCAGCTTGGCCGGGGAGAGGGCTGGCTACACCTTC. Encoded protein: CASSLAGERAGYTF.

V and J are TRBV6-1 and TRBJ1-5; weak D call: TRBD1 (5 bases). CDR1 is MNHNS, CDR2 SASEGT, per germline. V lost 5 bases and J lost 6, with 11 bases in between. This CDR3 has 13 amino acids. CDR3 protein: CASSPGPVQPQHF. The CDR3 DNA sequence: TGTGCCAGCAGTCCAGGGCCTGTTCAGCCCCAGCATTTT.

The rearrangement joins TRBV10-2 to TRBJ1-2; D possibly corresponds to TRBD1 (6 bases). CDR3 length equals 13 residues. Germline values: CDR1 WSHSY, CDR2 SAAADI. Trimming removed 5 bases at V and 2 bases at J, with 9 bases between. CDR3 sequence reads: CASSLGQNYGYTF. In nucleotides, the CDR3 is TGCGCCAGCAGTTTAGGACAGAACTATGGCTACACCTTC.

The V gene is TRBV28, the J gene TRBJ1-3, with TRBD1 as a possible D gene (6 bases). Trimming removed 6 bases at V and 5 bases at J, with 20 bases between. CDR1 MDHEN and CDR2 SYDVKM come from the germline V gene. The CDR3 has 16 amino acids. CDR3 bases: TGTGCCAGCAGCTCGGGAGGGGGGTCGAATCGAAACACCATATATTTT. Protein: CASSSGGGSNRNTIYF.

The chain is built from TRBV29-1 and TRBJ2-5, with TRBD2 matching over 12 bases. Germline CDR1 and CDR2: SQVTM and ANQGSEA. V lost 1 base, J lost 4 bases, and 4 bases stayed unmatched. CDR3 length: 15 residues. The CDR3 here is CSVEVLAGGVETQYF. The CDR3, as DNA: TGCAGCGTTGAAGTACTAGCGGGGGGCGTAGAGACCCAGTACTTC.

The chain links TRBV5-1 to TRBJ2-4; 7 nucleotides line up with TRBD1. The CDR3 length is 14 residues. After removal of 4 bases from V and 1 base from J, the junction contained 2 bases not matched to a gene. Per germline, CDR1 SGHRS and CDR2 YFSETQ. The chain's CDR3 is CASSQQGAKNIQYF. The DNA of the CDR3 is TGCGCCAGCAGCCAACAGGGGGCCAAAAACATTCAGTACTTC.

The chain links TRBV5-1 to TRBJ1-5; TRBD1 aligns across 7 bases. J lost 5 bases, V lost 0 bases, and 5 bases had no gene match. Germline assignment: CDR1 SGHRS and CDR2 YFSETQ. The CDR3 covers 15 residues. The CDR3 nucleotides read TGCGCCAGCAGCTTGGAGGGGACAGAGTATCAGCCCCAGCATTTT. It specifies CASSLEGTEYQPQHF.

The CDR3 loop reads CASTQTGTGLGYTF. CDR3 sequence (DNA): TGTGCCAGCACCCAGACCGGCACAGGGCTTGGCTACACCTTC. The chain couples TRBV2 to TRBJ1-2, with a tentative D call TRBD1 (6 bases). Trimming pared 7 bases from V and 7 bases from J, leaving 19 bases between. Germline values: CDR1 SNHLY, CDR2 FYNNEI. The CDR3 contains 14 residues. Full variable domain (rest looked up from reference TRBV2 and TRBJ1-2): EPEVTQTPSHQVTQMGQEVILRCVPISNHLYFYWYRQILGQKVEFLVSFYNNEISEKSEIFDDQFSVERPDGSNFTLKIRSTKLEDSAMYFCASTQTGTGLGYTFGSGTRLTVV.

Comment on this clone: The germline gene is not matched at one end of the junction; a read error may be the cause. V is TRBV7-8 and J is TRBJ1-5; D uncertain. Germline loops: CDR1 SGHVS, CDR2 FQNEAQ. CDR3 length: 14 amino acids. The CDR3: CASSLDASNQPQNF. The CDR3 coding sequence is TGTGCCAGCAGCTTAGATGCTAGCAATCAGCCCCAGAATTTT.

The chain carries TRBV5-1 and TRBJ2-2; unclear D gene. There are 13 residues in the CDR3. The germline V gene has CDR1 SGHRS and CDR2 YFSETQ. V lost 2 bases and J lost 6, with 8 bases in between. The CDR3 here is CASSFFSPGELFF. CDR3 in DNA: TGCGCCAGCAGCTTTTTTAGTCCCGGGGAGCTGTTTTTT.

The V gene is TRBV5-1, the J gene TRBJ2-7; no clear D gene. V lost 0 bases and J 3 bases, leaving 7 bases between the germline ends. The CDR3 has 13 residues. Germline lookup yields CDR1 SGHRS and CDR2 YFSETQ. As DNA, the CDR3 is TGCGCCAGCAGCTTGGTGGGCAACTACGAGCAGTACTTC. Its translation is CASSLVGNYEQYF.

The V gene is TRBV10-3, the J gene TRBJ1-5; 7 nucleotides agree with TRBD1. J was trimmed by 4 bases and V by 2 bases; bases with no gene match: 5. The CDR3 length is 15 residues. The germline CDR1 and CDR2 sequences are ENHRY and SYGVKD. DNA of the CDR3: TGTGCCATCAGTGAGGACAGGGCGCAAAATCAGCCCCAGCATTTT. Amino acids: CAISEDRAQNQPQHF.

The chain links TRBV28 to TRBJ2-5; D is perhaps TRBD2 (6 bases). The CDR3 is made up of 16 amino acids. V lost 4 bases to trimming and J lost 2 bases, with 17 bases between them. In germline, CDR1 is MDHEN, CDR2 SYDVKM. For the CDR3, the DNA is TGTGCCAGCAGTTCCGACGGACTACGGACTCAAGAGACCCAGTACTTC. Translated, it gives CASSSDGLRTQETQYF.

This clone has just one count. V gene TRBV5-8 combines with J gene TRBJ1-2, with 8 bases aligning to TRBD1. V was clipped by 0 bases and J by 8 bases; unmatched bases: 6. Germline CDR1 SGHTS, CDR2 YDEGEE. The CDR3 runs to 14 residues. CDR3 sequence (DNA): TGTGCCAGCAGCTTGGCAGGGGGCGGTGGAGGCTACACCTTC. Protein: CASSLAGGGGGYTF.

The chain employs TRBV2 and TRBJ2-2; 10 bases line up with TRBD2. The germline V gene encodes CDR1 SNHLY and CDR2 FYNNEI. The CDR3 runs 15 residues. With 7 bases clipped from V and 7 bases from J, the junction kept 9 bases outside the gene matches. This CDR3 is CASTLSSGGVGELFF. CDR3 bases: TGTGCCAGCACCCTGTCTAGCGGGGGCGTCGGGGAGCTGTTTTTT.

CDR3 sequence (DNA): TGTGCCAGCAGCTTAAGGAGTGGGCGGGGTTACATCGACGAGCAGTACTTC. Its translation: CASSLRSGRGYIDEQYF. V usage is TRBV7-2 and J usage is TRBJ2-7, with D possibly being TRBD2 (6 bases). The CDR3 has 17 residues. Trimming removed 2 bases from V and 5 bases from J, with 22 bases in between. CDR1 and CDR2 (germline): SGHTA, FQGNSA.

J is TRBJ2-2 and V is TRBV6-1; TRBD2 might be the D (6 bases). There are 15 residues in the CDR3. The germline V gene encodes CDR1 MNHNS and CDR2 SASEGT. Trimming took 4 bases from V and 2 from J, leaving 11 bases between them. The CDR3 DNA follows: TGTGCCAGCAGTGGGCCCGGGACTAACACCGGGGAGCTGTTTTTT. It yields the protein CASSGPGTNTGELFF.

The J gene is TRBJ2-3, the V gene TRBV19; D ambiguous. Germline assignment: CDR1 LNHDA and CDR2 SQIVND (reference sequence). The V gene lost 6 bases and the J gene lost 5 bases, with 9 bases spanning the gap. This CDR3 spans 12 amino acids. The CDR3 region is CASSPTQDTQYF. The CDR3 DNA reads TGTGCCAGTAGCCCCACTCAAGATACGCAGTATTTT.

The CDR3, as DNA: TGTGCCACCCAGGGGGCCGGGGAGCTGTTTTTT. Its protein is CATQGAGELFF. V and J are TRBV11-3 and TRBJ2-2, with 7 bases that match TRBD1. V trimming: 10 bases; J trimming: 6 bases; junction bases outside the gene matches: 2. The germline V gene encodes CDR1 SGHNT and CDR2 YENEEA. The CDR3 runs to 11 residues.